Listed below are T cell receptor beta chains from one sample, sequenced in a study of cytomegalovirus exposure and HLA in healthy donors. The method was immunoSEQ multiplex PCR; TCRdb's version includes in-frame clones alone and lacks a portion of them. This table has around 110,000 clones, 74% appearing once. Sequenced material: PBMCs. Receptor source: a woman aged 40 to 50 in good health and CMV-seropositive. Each CDR3 is given with its conserved first and last residue. Fields, in order: J gene, V gene, clone size, D gene, CDR3 DNA, CDR3 protein. The D gene is left open where the match is weak. Only some rows state a clone size, as once, few, many or a class for expanded clones.

TRBJ2-5 | TRBV5-4 | NA | NA | TGTGCCAGCAGCTTACGGCCACCGGAGAAAGAGACCCAGTACTTC | CASSLRPPEKETQYF
TRBJ1-4 | TRBV7-2 | NA | TRBD1 | TGTGCCAGCAGCCACCGACAGGGTTGGGAAAAACTGTTTTTT | CASSHRQGWEKLFF
TRBJ1-3 | TRBV5-6 | NA | NA | TGTGCCAGCAGCCTTGTTGGAAACACCATATATTTT | CASSLVGNTIYF
TRBJ1-1 | TRBV4-3 | NA | NA | TGCGCCAGCAGCCATGGGGGCGAGGGAATAAACACTGAAGCTTTCTTT | CASSHGGEGINTEAFF
TRBJ1-2 | TRBV29-1 | NA | NA | TGCAGCGTTGAAGGCACCGGGAACTATGGCTACACCTTC | CSVEGTGNYGYTF
TRBJ2-5 | TRBV5-1 | NA | NA | TGCGCCACCAGAGAGCAAGAGACCCAGTACTTC | CATREQETQYF
TRBJ1-3 | TRBV15 | once | NA | TGTGCCACCAGCAGACAACAGGAATCTTTTCGAAACACCATATATTTT | CATSRQQESFRNTIYF
TRBJ1-4 | TRBV18 | NA | NA | TGTGCCAGCTCACCCAGCGGGACGGGTGAAAAACTGTTTTTT | CASSPSGTGEKLFF
TRBJ2-5 | TRBV11-1 | NA | NA | TGTGCCAGCAGCTCGTACCAAGAGACCCAGTACTTC | CASSSYQETQYF
TRBJ1-2 | TRBV29-1 | NA | NA | TGCAGCGTTGAAGATGACAGTAGATCCTATGGCTACACCTTC | CSVEDDSRSYGYTF
TRBJ2-7 | TRBV7-2 | NA | NA | TGTGCCAGCAGCCGATACAGCTACGAGCAGTACTTC | CASSRYSYEQYF
TRBJ1-4 | TRBV6-6 | NA | TRBD1 | TGTGCCAGCAGACTTTCGACAGGGGATAAACTGTTTTTT | CASRLSTGDKLFF
TRBJ2-5 | TRBV7-7 | NA | NA | TGTGCTAGCAGCTTAGGTCTAGCAGCGGAGACCCAGTACTTC | CASSLGLAAETQYF
TRBJ1-5 | TRBV6-1 | NA | TRBD1 | TGTGCCAGCAGCCAGGACAGGTACAATCAGCCCCAGCATTTT | CASSQDRYNQPQHF
TRBJ1-2 | TRBV4-2 | NA | TRBD1 | TGTGCCAGCAGCCAATGGGGACAGGGCTCTGGCTACACCTTC | CASSQWGQGSGYTF
TRBJ1-3 | TRBV7-9 | NA | TRBD1 | TGTGCCAGCAGCCTACAGGGGGCGAGTGGAAACACCATATATTTT | CASSLQGASGNTIYF
TRBJ1-4 | TRBV29-1 | NA | TRBD1 | TGCAGCGTTGAAGGGACAGGGACTAATGAAAAACTGTTTTTT | CSVEGTGTNEKLFF
TRBJ2-3 | TRBV18 | NA | TRBD1 | TGTGCCAGCTCACGAACCGGGGACAGCAGCACAGATACGCAGTATTTT | CASSRTGDSSTDTQYF
TRBJ2-2 | TRBV4-1 | NA | TRBD1 | TGCGCCAGCAGCCAGGGGACGGACAGGTCTGACACCGGGGAGCTGTTTTTT | CASSQGTDRSDTGELFF
TRBJ1-2 | TRBV5-4 | NA | TRBD1 | TGTGCCAGCAGCCTAAGACAGGGGCGCGCCTATGGCTACACCTTC | CASSLRQGRAYGYTF
TRBJ1-2 | TRBV19 | NA | NA | TGTGCCAGTAGTATTACAGGGCTAAATGGCTACACCTTC | CASSITGLNGYTF
TRBJ2-1 | TRBV27 | NA | TRBD1 | TGTGCCAGTCTCACAGGGACAGGAAGGCGCAATGAGCAGTTCTTC | CASLTGTGRRNEQFF
TRBJ1-5 | TRBV30 | NA | TRBD1 | TGTGCCTGGAGTCACCAGGGACAGGGATATCAGCCCCAGCATTTT | CAWSHQGQGYQPQHF
TRBJ2-7 | TRBV5-1 | few | NA | TGCGCCAGCAGCTTGGGAGGACCAGGGGAGCAGTACTTC | CASSLGGPGEQYF
TRBJ1-5 | TRBV2 | NA | NA | TGTGCCAGCTCCGAGGTGGCGGGAAATCAGCCCCAGCATTTT | CASSEVAGNQPQHF
TRBJ1-1 | TRBV5-1 | few | NA | TGCGCCAGCAGCTTGGGACAGCTATACACTGAAGCTTTCTTT | CASSLGQLYTEAFF
TRBJ2-7 | TRBV6-5 | few | TRBD2 | TGTGCCAGCAGTTACTCGAGTAGCGGGGGGGCAACCGAGCAGTACTTC | CASSYSSSGGATEQYF
TRBJ2-7 | TRBV30 | NA | TRBD2 | TGTGCCCGTTCCCCTAGCGGGGTCCATTCACGGCAGTACTTC | CARSPSGVHSRQYF
TRBJ2-7 | TRBV5-1 | once | TRBD2 | TGCGCCAGCAGCTTGTCACGGGGGGGCATATACGAGCAGTACTTC | CASSLSRGGIYEQYF
TRBJ1-6 | TRBV2 | NA | NA | TGTGCCACCCGATCTCAGGCGGGAAGCTCCTATAATTCACCCCTCCACTTT | CATRSQAGSSYNSPLHF
TRBJ2-7 | TRBV28 | NA | TRBD1 | TGTGCCAGCAGTTCCGCCGGGACAGGGTTGGAAGAGCAGTACTTC | CASSSAGTGLEEQYF
TRBJ2-3 | TRBV7-3 | NA | TRBD2 | TGTGCCAGCAGCTTAGGGACTAGCGGGGGGGCTCCGGACGCAGATACGCAGTATTTT | CASSLGTSGGAPDADTQYF
TRBJ1-1 | TRBV5-4 | NA | NA | TGTGCCAGCAGCACAGTGAACACTGAAGCTTTCTTT | CASSTVNTEAFF
TRBJ1-4 | TRBV10-1 | NA | NA | TGCGCCAGCAGTGAGTCATTGGGGGCAGGTGAAAAACTGTTTTTT | CASSESLGAGEKLFF
TRBJ2-1 | TRBV7-2 | NA | NA | TGTGCCAGCAGCTCCCCTTTGGGGGGGCTTCACAATGAGCAGTTCTTC | CASSSPLGGLHNEQFF
TRBJ2-1 | TRBV30 | NA | TRBD1 | TGTGCCTGGAGCCCCGAGGGGGGACAGGGGGTGCATGAGCAGTTCTTC | CAWSPEGGQGVHEQFF
TRBJ1-4 | TRBV5-6 | NA | NA | TGTGCCAGCAGCCCTTACGGGGGGTCGAATGAAAAACTGTTTTTT | CASSPYGGSNEKLFF
TRBJ1-6 | TRBV25-1 | NA | TRBD1 | TGTGCCAGCAGTGACAGAGACAGGGGTCAATTTGGATCACCCCTCCACTTT | CASSDRDRGQFGSPLHF
TRBJ1-1 | TRBV14 | NA | NA | TGTGCCAGCAGCCACGGGGGGATCATGAACACTGAAGCTTTCTTT | CASSHGGIMNTEAFF
TRBJ1-1 | TRBV30 | few | NA | TGTGCCTGGAGTACGGGACACCTGAACACTGAAGCTTTCTTT | CAWSTGHLNTEAFF
TRBJ2-1 | TRBV9 | NA | TRBD1 | TGTGCCAGCAGCCCCGGGACAGGAAAGTGGCGCGAGCAGTTCTTC | CASSPGTGKWREQFF
TRBJ2-7 | TRBV29-1 | NA | NA | TGCAGCGTTGACAGGGGCTACGAGCAGTACTTC | CSVDRGYEQYF
TRBJ2-5 | TRBV4-1 | NA | NA | TGCGCCAGCAGCCAAGAGAGGAGCCGCCCCCGGGAGACCCAGTACTTC | CASSQERSRPRETQYF
TRBJ1-2 | TRBV2 | NA | TRBD1 | TGTGCCAGCAGACGGGACAGGGAACATGGCTACACCTTC | CASRRDREHGYTF
TRBJ1-3 | TRBV4-3 | NA | NA | TGCGCCAGCAGCCTAGGGACAGGAAACACCATATATTTT | CASSLGTGNTIYF
TRBJ1-4 | TRBV18 | NA | NA | TGTGCCAGCTCTCGGAGGGCTGAAAAACTGTTTTTT | CASSRRAEKLFF